The 9 T cell receptor beta chains below all came from one sample that was sequenced in a study of T cells in Graves' hyperthyroidism and ophthalmopathy. Amplification of TCR beta CDR3 regions used RNA as the template. An initial round of RT-PCR targeting the TCR CDR3 relied on the HTBI primer set. TCRdb reanalysed the multiplex PCR reads using MiXCR and keeps one entry per CDR3 protein. Of about 400,000 distinct CDR3 sequences in the sample, around 16% were seen once. Sequencing was carried out using blood. The receptors come from a woman in her late teens or twenties with Graves' hyperthyroidism that later progressed to Graves' ophthalmopathy.

The chain couples TRBV25-1 to TRBJ2-5; a possible D gene is TRBD1 (6 bases). The CDR3 totals 14 residues. Germline CDR1 is MGHDK and CDR2 is SYGVNS. Trimming shortened V by 10 bases and J by 4 bases, and 19 bases separated the two germline ends. CDR3 coding DNA: TGTGCCACGCAATTCCAAGACAGGACAGAGACCCAGTACTTC. This translates into CATQFQDRTETQYF. Drawing the rest from reference TRBV25-1 and TRBJ2-5, the complete variable domain is EADIYQTPRYLVIGTGKKITLECSQTMGHDKMYWYQQDPGMELHLIHYSYGVNSTEKGDLSSESTVSRIRTEHFPLTLESARPSHTSQYLCATQFQDRTETQYFGPGTRLLVL.

This chain links TRBV5-4 with TRBJ1-6; D might be TRBD1 (6 bases). Germline CDR1 is SGHNT and CDR2 is YYREEE (reference sequence). Trimming shortened V by 1 base and J by 7 bases, and 9 bases separated the two germline ends. The CDR3 covers 14 residues. The CDR3 DNA reads as TGTGCCAGCAGCTTGCGGACAGTCAATTCACCCCTCCACTTT. Translated: CASSLRTVNSPLHF.

This clonotype was detected a few times. The genes are TRBV28 and TRBJ1-3, with TRBD1 matching over 7 bases. The CDR3 runs 15 residues. Trimming took 5 bases from V and 4 from J; bases not matched to a gene: 8. CDR1 is MDHEN, CDR2 SYDVKM, per germline. CDR3 sequence (DNA): TGTGCCAGCAGTCTGGGACAGCCATCGGGAAACACCATATATTTT. Its translation is CASSLGQPSGNTIYF.

The chain couples TRBV5-4 to TRBJ2-7; weak D call: TRBD1 (5 bases). V dropped 4 bases and J dropped 5 bases, with 16 bases sitting between them. The CDR3 extends over 14 amino acids. The germline gives CDR1 SGHNT, CDR2 YYREEE (reference sequence). The CDR3 sequence: CASSIGASTHEQYF. The CDR3 DNA reads as TGTGCCAGCAGCATTGGGGCCTCGACCCACGAGCAGTACTTC.

This chain connects TRBV20-1 to TRBJ2-2; perhaps D is TRBD1 or TRBD2 (5 bases each). V lost 4 bases and J lost 7, with 16 bases in between. Germline assignment: CDR1 DFQATT and CDR2 SNEGSKA (reference sequence). This CDR3 region has 14 residues. This chain's CDR3 is CSATRWGIGGELFF. CDR3 DNA sequence: TGCAGTGCTACCCGATGGGGGATCGGCGGGGAGCTGTTTTTT.

This clonotype has at least ten counts. The gene calls are TRBV28 and TRBJ2-3; 15 bases fit TRBD2. The CDR3 sequence is 17 residues long. J was trimmed by 5 bases and V by 5 bases; bases with no gene match: 8. CDR1 and CDR2 (germline): MDHEN, SYDVKM. This chain's CDR3 is CASSRQGLAGGKDTQYF. The CDR3 DNA reads TGTGCCAGCAGTAGACAGGGACTAGCGGGAGGTAAAGATACGCAGTATTTT.

About this clonotype itself: Mismatch with germline at one junction end may stem from a read error. The chain uses TRBV2 and TRBJ1-4; D gene unclear. Germline V lookup: CDR1 SNHLY, CDR2 FYNNEI. CDR3 length equals 12 residues. CDR3 DNA: TGTGCCACCCGAGGGAGTAATGAGAAACTGTTTTTT. Translating gives CATRGSNEKLFF.

This clonotype was recorded at least ten times. The chain combines TRBV28 with TRBJ2-1, with D hard to call. The germline CDR1 and CDR2 sequences are MDHEN and SYDVKM. The V end lost 6 bases, the J end lost 8 bases, and 29 bases lay between the germline ends. The CDR3 is 18 amino acids. The DNA for the CDR3 is TGTGCCAGCAGCCATAGGGCCCCCTTGCAGCCCGGACGGGATGAGCAGTTCTTC. Translated: CASSHRAPLQPGRDEQFF.

This clonotype was seen at least ten times. V and J are TRBV20-1 and TRBJ2-7; 7 nucleotides agree with TRBD1. The CDR3 has 14 amino acids. Germline V gives CDR1 DFQATT, CDR2 SNEGSKA (reference sequence). With 1 base clipped from V and 0 bases from J, the junction kept 3 bases outside the gene matches. The CDR3: CSARGDRVSYEQYF. DNA of the CDR3: TGCAGTGCTAGAGGAGACAGGGTCTCCTACGAGCAGTACTTC.